This is a list of T cell receptor beta chains from one sample in a study of shared clonotypes between healthy human individuals. Sequencing was performed with immunoSEQ multiplex PCR; in TCRdb, only in-frame clones are kept and a portion is missing. There are 2 million to 2.5 million clones in the sample; approximately 94% occur only once, and more than 0.1% lies in the top ten. Sequencing was carried out using naive CD4+ T cells sorted from blood. The origin of the receptors is a man younger than 35 in good health. Each CDR3 is given with its conserved first and last residue. A D gene is named only where the DNA matches it firmly. Size values are once, few and many counts, or a class for expanded clones, and some rows have none.

d_gene: TRBD1
j_gene: TRBJ2-7
abundance: NA
v_gene: TRBV18
CDR3nt: TGTGCCAGCTCACCAGTGGGACAGGGGGCCGGCGAGCAGTACTTC
CDR3aa: CASSPVGQGAGEQYF

d_gene: TRBD1
j_gene: TRBJ1-4
abundance: NA
v_gene: TRBV30
CDR3nt: TGTGCCTGGAGTAAGACAGGGGGGGGAGAAAAACTGTTTTTT
CDR3aa: CAWSKTGGGEKLFF

d_gene: TRBD1
j_gene: TRBJ1-1
abundance: once
v_gene: TRBV30
CDR3nt: TGTGCCTGGAGTTCCGACAGGGACACTGAAGCTTTCTTT
CDR3aa: CAWSSDRDTEAFF

d_gene: NA
j_gene: TRBJ2-4
abundance: NA
v_gene: TRBV11-2
CDR3nt: TGTGCCAGCAGCTTAGGGGGAGCGGACATTCAGTACTTC
CDR3aa: CASSLGGADIQYF

d_gene: NA
j_gene: TRBJ2-7
abundance: NA
v_gene: TRBV19
CDR3nt: TGTGCCAGTAGTATTAAGATCGTCGGAGGTCCCTACGAGCAGTACTTC
CDR3aa: CASSIKIVGGPYEQYF

d_gene: NA
j_gene: TRBJ2-7
abundance: NA
v_gene: TRBV6-5
CDR3nt: TGTGCCAGCAGCGAAGGGGAGTCATACGAGCAGTACTTC
CDR3aa: CASSEGESYEQYF

d_gene: NA
j_gene: TRBJ2-7
abundance: NA
v_gene: TRBV4-1
CDR3nt: TGCGCCAGCAGCCAAGCCCGGAGCTACGAGCAGTACTTC
CDR3aa: CASSQARSYEQYF

d_gene: TRBD1
j_gene: TRBJ1-2
abundance: NA
v_gene: TRBV19
CDR3nt: TGTGCCAGTAGTACCCGAACTACAGGGGCTCCCTATGGCTACACCTTC
CDR3aa: CASSTRTTGAPYGYTF

d_gene: NA
j_gene: TRBJ2-6
abundance: NA
v_gene: TRBV5-1
CDR3nt: TGCGCCAGCAGCTTGGCCTCGGCCCCGCATGGGGCCAACGTCCTGACTTTC
CDR3aa: CASSLASAPHGANVLTF

d_gene: NA
j_gene: TRBJ1-1
abundance: NA
v_gene: TRBV18
CDR3nt: TGTGCCAGCTCACCTCCCGGCCTTGATGAAGCTTTCTTT
CDR3aa: CASSPPGLDEAFF

d_gene: NA
j_gene: TRBJ2-5
abundance: NA
v_gene: TRBV27
CDR3nt: TGTGCCAGCCGACTCCAGGGGCAAGAGACCCAGTACTTC
CDR3aa: CASRLQGQETQYF

d_gene: TRBD2
j_gene: TRBJ2-1
abundance: NA
v_gene: TRBV19
CDR3nt: TGTGCCAGTAGTATCCCTAGTGGCGGGGGGAACAATGAGCAGTTCTTC
CDR3aa: CASSIPSGGGNNEQFF

d_gene: TRBD2
j_gene: TRBJ2-3
abundance: NA
v_gene: TRBV9
CDR3nt: TGTGCCAGCAGCGTAGCGGGACTAGCGGGGCCGGAGACAGATACGCAGTATTTT
CDR3aa: CASSVAGLAGPETDTQYF

d_gene: TRBD1
j_gene: TRBJ2-3
abundance: NA
v_gene: TRBV27
CDR3nt: TGTGCCAGCAGTTTAAGGACAGGCCCGGGTACGCAGTATTTT
CDR3aa: CASSLRTGPGTQYF

d_gene: NA
j_gene: TRBJ2-3
abundance: NA
v_gene: TRBV14
CDR3nt: TGTGCCAGCAGCCCTCCATGGCGGACTTTCACAGATACGCAGTATTTT
CDR3aa: CASSPPWRTFTDTQYF

d_gene: NA
j_gene: TRBJ1-1
abundance: NA
v_gene: TRBV11-2
CDR3nt: TGTGCCAGCAGCTTAGCGGGGGGCGCGACTGAAGCTTTCTTT
CDR3aa: CASSLAGGATEAFF

d_gene: TRBD1
j_gene: TRBJ1-5
abundance: few
v_gene: TRBV18
CDR3nt: TGTGCCAGCTCACCCCTCCCGGGACAGTTCCTTACCGCCCAGCATTTT
CDR3aa: CASSPLPGQFLTAQHF

d_gene: NA
j_gene: TRBJ1-6
abundance: NA
v_gene: TRBV5-4
CDR3nt: TGTGCCAGCCGGGGAGGGGAATCCTATAATTCACCCCTCCACTTT
CDR3aa: CASRGGESYNSPLHF